The following is a T cell receptor beta chain sequence with its context. Its specificity is unknown. These data come from a study of monozygotic twins with inflammatory bowel disease. General study points: A single strong clonotype or signal linked to IBD was not supported.

Following a re-call of the 5' RACE reads, TCRdb has one entry per CDR3 protein and lacks DNA. This sample's table reports some 99,000 distinct CDR3 sequences. The CDR3 contains 13 residues. CDR1 is DFQATT, CDR2 SNEGSKA, per germline (reference sequence). The chain uses TRBV20-1 and TRBJ2-4; TCRdb's D call, TRBD1, is unchecked because there is no DNA. Sequencing was carried out using blood. The TCR comes from a human donor with ulcerative colitis or Crohn's disease, or a healthy co-twin of an affected twin (not recorded which). The CDR3 reads CSAGESGAAIQYF.